A selection of T cell receptor beta chains follows, all from one sample in a study of shared clonotypes between healthy human individuals. Assay used: immunoSEQ multiplex PCR; TCRdb lists only in-frame clones, some missing. The sample gives roughly 1,500,000 clones, 95% to 99% of which show up once; 0.4% to 0.45% is in the top ten. The sequencing input was naive CD4+ T cells sorted from blood. Every receptor here comes from a man aged 25 to 40 in good health. CDR3s include the opening cysteine and the closing phenylalanine or tryptophan. The D gene is left open where the match is weak.

J gene,V gene,D gene,CDR3 DNA,CDR3 protein
TRBJ2-1,TRBV10-1,-,TGCGCCAGCAGCGGCAAAAGGGGATTAGCCTACAATGAGCAGTTCTTC,CASSGKRGLAYNEQFF
TRBJ1-1,TRBV5-1,TRBD1,TGCGCCAGCAGCTTGGAGGGACAGGGCGCTGAAGCTTTCTTT,CASSLEGQGAEAFF
TRBJ2-3,TRBV7-9,TRBD2,TGTGCCAGCAGCTTAGGAACTAGCGGGGATACGCAGTATTTT,CASSLGTSGDTQYF
TRBJ2-2,TRBV6-1,-,TGTGCCAGCAGTGAACTCCTAACCGGGGAGCTGTTTTTT,CASSELLTGELFF
TRBJ1-1,TRBV28,-,TGTGCCAGCAGTTTATCTGGGATTCATGACGGGAGAGCTTTCTTT,CASSLSGIHDGRAFF
TRBJ1-4,TRBV18,TRBD1,TGTGCCAGCTCACTTCGGACAGGCATTAATGAAAAACTGTTTTTT,CASSLRTGINEKLFF
TRBJ1-1,TRBV28,-,TGTGCCAGCCACGGGACGCCGAACACTGAAGCTTTCTTT,CASHGTPNTEAFF
TRBJ2-7,TRBV5-1,-,TGCGCCAGCAGCTCCGTCGCAGGGGAGTACGAGCAGTACTTC,CASSSVAGEYEQYF
TRBJ2-1,TRBV10-1,TRBD2,TGCGCCAGCAGTGAACTAGCGGGAGGGCCCTCCTACAATGAGCAGTTCTTC,CASSELAGGPSYNEQFF
TRBJ2-7,TRBV15,TRBD1,TGTGCCACCAGCAGAGGCGGAACCGGGACAGTGAATGTCTACGAGCAGTACTTC,CATSRGGTGTVNVYEQYF
TRBJ1-5,TRBV6-1,-,TGTGCCAGCAGCAAAGGGACACCCGCCAATCAGCCCCAGCATTTT,CASSKGTPANQPQHF
TRBJ2-7,TRBV6-5,-,TGTGCCAGCAAAACCGGGGTTTTTGGCTACGAGCAGTACTTC,CASKTGVFGYEQYF
TRBJ2-2,TRBV5-4,-,TGTGCCAGCAGCTTGGCGGGACTGACCACCGGGGAGCTGTTTTTT,CASSLAGLTTGELFF
TRBJ2-2,TRBV28,-,TGTGCCAGCAGTTTACAGGGTTACACCGGGGAGCTGTTTTTT,CASSLQGYTGELFF
TRBJ1-5,TRBV27,TRBD1,TGTGCCAGCACTTCCCAGGGGACAGGGCTGGCTCAGCCCCAGCATTTT,CASTSQGTGLAQPQHF
TRBJ2-5,TRBV5-1,TRBD2,TGCGCCAGCAGCTTAAACCTAGCGGGAGGGGAAGAGACCCAGTACTTC,CASSLNLAGGEETQYF
TRBJ2-7,TRBV5-6,-,TGTGCCAGCAGCTCAGACTACGAGCAGTACTTC,CASSSDYEQYF
TRBJ2-1,TRBV6-1,-,TGTGCCAGCAGTTATGTGCTGCGAGAGCAGTTCTTC,CASSYVLREQFF
TRBJ2-7,TRBV14,-,TGTGCCAGCAGCCAGCTAGCTGGCGAGCAGTACTTC,CASSQLAGEQYF
TRBJ2-7,TRBV5-1,TRBD2,TGCGCCAGCAGCTTGGGACTAGCGGTCTACGAGCAGTACTTC,CASSLGLAVYEQYF
TRBJ2-1,TRBV7-8,-,TGTGCCAGCAGCCGAAACCTACAGGCACCCTCCAATGAGCAGTTCTTC,CASSRNLQAPSNEQFF
TRBJ2-3,TRBV28,-,TGTGCCAGCAGTTTTGGAGGTCCGGGCTTATCAGATACGCAGTATTTT,CASSFGGPGLSDTQYF
TRBJ2-7,TRBV6-1,-,TGTGCCAGCAGTGAACAACGGACAGTTTCCTACGAGCAGTACTTC,CASSEQRTVSYEQYF
TRBJ2-1,TRBV29-1,TRBD1,TGCAGCGTTGATCCCAGGGGGCCCTACAATGAGCAGTTCTTC,CSVDPRGPYNEQFF
TRBJ2-6,TRBV7-3,TRBD1,TGTGCCAGCAGCTTAACCCCAGGGGGCTTGGGCTCTGGGGCCAACGTCCTGACTTTC,CASSLTPGGLGSGANVLTF
TRBJ2-1,TRBV2,TRBD2,TGTGCCAGCAGTGGGAGGGAGGGCCTAGGTGAGCAGTTCTTC,CASSGREGLGEQFF